This T cell receptor (beta chain) is drawn from a study of blood T cells in healthy people across ages. The overall study: Using template switching, researchers captured about one barcoded beta molecule for each two T cells.

In its sample, this clonotype was seen many times. Antigen specificity is unknown. Study-wide findings and caveats: PBMCs went unsorted, and a conclusive naive versus antigen-experienced comparison was therefore prevented.

The CDR3 is 13 amino acids. Trimming took off 7 bases at V and 0 bases at J, with 9 bases between the two ends. The second PCR ran roughly 6 to 12 cycles with a sample-barcoded 5' primer and J-beta primers. TCRdb re-called the 5' RACE reads with MiXCR, one entry per CDR3 protein. Altogether fewer than 800,000 distinct CDR3 sequences are present, approximately 29% being singletons, with the ten largest covering over 15%. Each donor had approximately 10 milliliters of peripheral blood drawn. Each sample yielded at least 6 million isolated PBMCs. This clonotype was obtained from a woman older than 75 in good health. The specimen was blood. J is TRBJ1-2 and V is TRBV12-3 or TRBV12-4; D is unresolved. CDR3: CASKPRTNYGYTF. In DNA, the CDR3 is TGTGCCAGCAAACCCAGAACTAACTATGGCTACACCTTC.